This T cell receptor beta chain was recovered during a study of cytomegalovirus exposure and HLA in healthy donors. Findings and limits, study-wide: Researchers reported in a later analysis that a missense DCLRE1C variant was tied to TCR beta V- and J-gene trimming.

Of note for this clone: The antigen is not known.

Primers for the PCR totalled 60 Vbeta and 13 Jbeta. Some clones are missing from TCRdb's copy, which holds only in-frame ones; the method was immunoSEQ multiplex PCR. The sample includes fewer than 85,000 clones, 60% to 85% seen only once; the top ten take 4.5% to 7%. What was sequenced was PBMCs. The clonotype originates from a male donor in good health and CMV-seropositive.

CDR3 sequence: CASSYSEGWETQYF. The CDR3 nucleotides are TGTGCCAGCAGTTACTCTGAGGGCTGGGAGACCCAGTACTTC. The gene calls are TRBV6-5 and TRBJ2-5; a weak D match, TRBD2 (5 bases). The CDR3 is 14 amino acids. Germline V gene data show CDR1 as MNHEY and CDR2 as SVGAGI. Trimming removed 0 bases at V and 5 bases at J, with 10 bases between.